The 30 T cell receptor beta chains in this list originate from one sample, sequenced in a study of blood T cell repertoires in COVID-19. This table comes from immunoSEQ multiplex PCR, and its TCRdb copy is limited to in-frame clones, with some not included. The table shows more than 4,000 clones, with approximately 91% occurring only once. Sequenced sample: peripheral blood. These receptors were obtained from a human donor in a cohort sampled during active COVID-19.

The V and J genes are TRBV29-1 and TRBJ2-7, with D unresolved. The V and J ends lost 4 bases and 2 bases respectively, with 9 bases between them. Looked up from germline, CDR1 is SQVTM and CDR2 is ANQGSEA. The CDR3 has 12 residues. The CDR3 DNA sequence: TGCAGCGTTGCCGGTGAACCCTACGAGCAGTACTTC. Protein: CSVAGEPYEQYF.

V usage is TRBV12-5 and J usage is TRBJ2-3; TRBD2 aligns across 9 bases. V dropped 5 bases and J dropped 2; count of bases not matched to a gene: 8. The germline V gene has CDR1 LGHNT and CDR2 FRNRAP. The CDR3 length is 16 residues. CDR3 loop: CASGPRAGGYTDTQYF. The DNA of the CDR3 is TGTGCTAGTGGTCCCCGAGCGGGGGGATACACAGATACGCAGTATTTT.

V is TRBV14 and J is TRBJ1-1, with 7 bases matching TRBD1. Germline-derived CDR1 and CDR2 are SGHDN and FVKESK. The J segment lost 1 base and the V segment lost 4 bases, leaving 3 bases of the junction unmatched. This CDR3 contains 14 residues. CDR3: CASSLWTGNTEAFF. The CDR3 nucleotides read TGTGCCAGCAGCCTATGGACAGGGAACACTGAAGCTTTCTTT.

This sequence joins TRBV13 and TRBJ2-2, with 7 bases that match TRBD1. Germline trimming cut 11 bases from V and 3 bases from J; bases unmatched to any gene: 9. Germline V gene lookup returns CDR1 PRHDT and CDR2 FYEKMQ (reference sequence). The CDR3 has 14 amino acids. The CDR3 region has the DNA TGTGCCTGTAGAAACAGGGGAGACACCGGGGAGCTGTTTTTT. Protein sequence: CACRNRGDTGELFF.

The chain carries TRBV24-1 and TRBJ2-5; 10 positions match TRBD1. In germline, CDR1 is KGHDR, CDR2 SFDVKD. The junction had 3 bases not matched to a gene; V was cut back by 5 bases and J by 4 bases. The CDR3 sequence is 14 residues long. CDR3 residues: CATSGQGAGETQYF. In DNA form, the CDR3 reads TGTGCCACCAGTGGACAGGGGGCGGGAGAGACCCAGTACTTC.

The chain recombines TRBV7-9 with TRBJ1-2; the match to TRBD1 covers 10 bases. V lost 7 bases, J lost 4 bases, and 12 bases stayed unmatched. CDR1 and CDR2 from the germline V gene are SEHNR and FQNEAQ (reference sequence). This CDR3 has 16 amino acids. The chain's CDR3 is CASTKSGTGELYGYTF. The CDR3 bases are TGTGCCAGCACAAAATCCGGGACAGGGGAACTCTATGGCTACACCTTC.

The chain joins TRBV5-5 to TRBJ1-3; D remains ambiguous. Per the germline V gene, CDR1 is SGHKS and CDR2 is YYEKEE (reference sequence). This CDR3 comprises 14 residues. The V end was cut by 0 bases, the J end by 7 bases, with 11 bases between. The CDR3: CASSLARGDNTIYF. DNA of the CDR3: TGTGCCAGCAGCTTGGCCCGGGGTGACAACACCATATATTTT. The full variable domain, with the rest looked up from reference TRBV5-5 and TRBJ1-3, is DAGVTQSPTHLIKTRGQQVTLRCSPISGHKSVSWYQQVLGQGPQFIFQYYEKEERGRGNFPDRFSARQFPNYSSELNVNALLLGDSALYLCASSLARGDNTIYFGEGSWLTVV.

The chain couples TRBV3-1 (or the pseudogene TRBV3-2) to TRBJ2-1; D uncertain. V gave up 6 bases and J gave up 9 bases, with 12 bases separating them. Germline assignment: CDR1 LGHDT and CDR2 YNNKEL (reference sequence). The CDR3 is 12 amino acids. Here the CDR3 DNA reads TGTGCCAGCAGTCTGCGACTTATTGAGCAGTTCTTC. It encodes CASSLRLIEQFF.

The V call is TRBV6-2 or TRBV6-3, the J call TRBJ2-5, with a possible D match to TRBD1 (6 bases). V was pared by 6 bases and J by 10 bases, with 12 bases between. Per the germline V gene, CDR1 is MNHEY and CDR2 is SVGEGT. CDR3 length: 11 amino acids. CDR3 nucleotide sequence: TGTGCCAGCAGCCAACTAGGGGGCCAGTACTTC. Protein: CASSQLGGQYF.

The CDR3 region has the DNA TGTGCCTGGAGAGTAGCGGGACCCCCCCACAATGAGCAGTTCTTC. Translation gives CAWRVAGPPHNEQFF. This chain links TRBV30 with TRBJ2-1, with 8 bases that match TRBD2. This CDR3 spans 15 amino acids. Germline CDR1 is GTSNPN and CDR2 is SVGIG (reference sequence). The V gene end was trimmed by 3 bases and the J gene end by 5 bases; junction bases not matched to a gene: 9. The variable domain in full, completed from reference TRBV30 and TRBJ2-1, reads SQTIHQWPATLVQPVGSPLSLECTVEGTSNPNLYWYRQAAGRGLQLLFYSVGIGQISSEVPQNLSASRPQDRQFILSSKKLLLSDSGFYLCAWRVAGPPHNEQFFGPGTRLTVL.

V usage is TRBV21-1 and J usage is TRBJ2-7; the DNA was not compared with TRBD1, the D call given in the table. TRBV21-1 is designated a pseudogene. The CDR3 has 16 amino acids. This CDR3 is CASSTKPGTGMREQYF. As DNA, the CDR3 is TGTGCCAGCAGCACCAAGCCCGGGACAGGGATGCGCGAGCAGTACTTC.

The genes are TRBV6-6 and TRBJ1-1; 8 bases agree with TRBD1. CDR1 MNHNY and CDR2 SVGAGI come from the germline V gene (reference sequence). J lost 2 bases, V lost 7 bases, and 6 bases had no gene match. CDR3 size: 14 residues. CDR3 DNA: TGTGCCAGCAACCCCGGACAGGGCAACACTGAAGCTTTCTTT. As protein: CASNPGQGNTEAFF.

The CDR3 loop is CASSSTTPYEQYF. The CDR3 nucleotides are TGTGCCAGCAGCTCGACTACACCCTACGAGCAGTACTTC. The rearrangement joins TRBV5-6 to TRBJ2-7; tentatively, D is TRBD2 (5 bases). Germline-derived CDR1 and CDR2 are SGHDT and YYEEEE. The CDR3 runs to 13 residues. V was clipped by 3 bases and J by 2 bases, with 9 bases between them.

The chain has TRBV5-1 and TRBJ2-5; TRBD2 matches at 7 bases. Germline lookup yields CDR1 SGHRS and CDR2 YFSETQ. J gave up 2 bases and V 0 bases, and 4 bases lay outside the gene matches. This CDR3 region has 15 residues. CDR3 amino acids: CASSLEGRAQETQYF. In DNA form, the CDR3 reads TGCGCCAGCAGCTTGGAAGGGAGGGCACAAGAGACCCAGTACTTC.

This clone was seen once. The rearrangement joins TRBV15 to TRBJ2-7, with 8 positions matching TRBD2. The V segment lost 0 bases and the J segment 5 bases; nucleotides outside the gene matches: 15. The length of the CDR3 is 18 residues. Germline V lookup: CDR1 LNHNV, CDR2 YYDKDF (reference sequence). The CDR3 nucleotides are TGTGCCACCAGCAGAGATCGCTGGCGGGGGGCCGACTTCCACGAGCAGTACTTC. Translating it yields CATSRDRWRGADFHEQYF.

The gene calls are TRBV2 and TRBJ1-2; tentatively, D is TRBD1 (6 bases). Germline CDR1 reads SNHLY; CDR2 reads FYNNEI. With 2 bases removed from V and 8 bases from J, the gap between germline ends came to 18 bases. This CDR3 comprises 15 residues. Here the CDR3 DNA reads TGTGCCAGCAGTGAAACTACAGGGTCGTTCTACGGCTACACCTTC. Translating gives CASSETTGSFYGYTF.

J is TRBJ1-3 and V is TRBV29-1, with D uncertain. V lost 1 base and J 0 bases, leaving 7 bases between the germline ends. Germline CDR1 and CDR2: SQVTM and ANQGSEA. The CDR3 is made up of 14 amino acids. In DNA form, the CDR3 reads TGCAGCGTTGAAGCCAGGTACTCTGGAAACACCATATATTTT. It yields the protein CSVEARYSGNTIYF.

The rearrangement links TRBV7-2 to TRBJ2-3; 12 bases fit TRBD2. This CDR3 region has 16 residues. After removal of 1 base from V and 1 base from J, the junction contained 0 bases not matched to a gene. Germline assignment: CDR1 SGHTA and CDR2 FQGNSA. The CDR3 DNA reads TGTGCCAGCAGCTTAGGGACTAGCGGGGGCACAGATACGCAGTATTTT. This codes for CASSLGTSGGTDTQYF.

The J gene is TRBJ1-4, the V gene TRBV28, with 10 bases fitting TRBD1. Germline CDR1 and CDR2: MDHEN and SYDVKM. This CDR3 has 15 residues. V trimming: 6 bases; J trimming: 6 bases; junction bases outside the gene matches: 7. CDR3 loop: CASSGSGTGDEKLFF. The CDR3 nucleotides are TGTGCCAGCAGCGGATCCGGGACAGGGGATGAAAAACTGTTTTTT.

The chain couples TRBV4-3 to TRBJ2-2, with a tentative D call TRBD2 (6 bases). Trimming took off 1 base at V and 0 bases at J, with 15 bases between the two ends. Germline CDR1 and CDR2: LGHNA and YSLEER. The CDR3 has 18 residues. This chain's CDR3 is CASSQAGRGRTNTGELFF. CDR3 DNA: TGCGCCAGCAGCCAAGCGGGGCGGGGACGGACGAACACCGGGGAGCTGTTTTTT.

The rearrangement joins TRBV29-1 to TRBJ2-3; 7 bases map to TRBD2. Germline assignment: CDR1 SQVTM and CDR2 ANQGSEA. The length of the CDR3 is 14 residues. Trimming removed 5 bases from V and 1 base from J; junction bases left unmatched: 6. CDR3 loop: CSVSGSGGTDTQYF. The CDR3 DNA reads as TGCAGCGTTTCCGGGAGCGGGGGCACAGATACGCAGTATTTT.

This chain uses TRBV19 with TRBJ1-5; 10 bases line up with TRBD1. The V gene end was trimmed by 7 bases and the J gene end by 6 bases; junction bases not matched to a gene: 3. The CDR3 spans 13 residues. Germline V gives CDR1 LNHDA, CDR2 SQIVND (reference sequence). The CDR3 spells CASKGQGGQPQHF. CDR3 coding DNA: TGTGCCAGTAAAGGACAGGGGGGTCAGCCCCAGCATTTT.

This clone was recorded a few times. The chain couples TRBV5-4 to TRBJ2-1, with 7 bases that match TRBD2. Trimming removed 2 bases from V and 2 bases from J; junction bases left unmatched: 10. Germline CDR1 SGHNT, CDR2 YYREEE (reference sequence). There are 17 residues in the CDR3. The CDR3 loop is CASSLPSGGGPYNEQFF. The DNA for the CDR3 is TGTGCCAGCAGCTTACCCTCGGGGGGAGGTCCCTACAATGAGCAGTTCTTC.

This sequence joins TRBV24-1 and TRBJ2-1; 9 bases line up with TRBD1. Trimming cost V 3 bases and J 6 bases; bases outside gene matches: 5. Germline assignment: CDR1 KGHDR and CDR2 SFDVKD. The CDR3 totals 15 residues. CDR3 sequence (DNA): TGTGCCACCAGTGATACCGGGACAGGGATCAATGAGCAGTTCTTC. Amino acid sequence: CATSDTGTGINEQFF.

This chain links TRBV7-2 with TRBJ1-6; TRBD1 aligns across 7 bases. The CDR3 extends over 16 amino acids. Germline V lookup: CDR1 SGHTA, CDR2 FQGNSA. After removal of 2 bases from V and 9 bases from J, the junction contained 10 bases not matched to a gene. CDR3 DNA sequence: TGTGCCAGCAGCTTACCTAGGACAGGCGGCGGTTCACCCCTCCACTTT. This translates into CASSLPRTGGGSPLHF.

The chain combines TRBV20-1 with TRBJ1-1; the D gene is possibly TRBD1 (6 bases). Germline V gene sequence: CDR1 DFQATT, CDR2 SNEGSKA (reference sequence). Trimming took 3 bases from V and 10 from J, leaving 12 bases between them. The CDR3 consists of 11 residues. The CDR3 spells CSARVQGIAFF. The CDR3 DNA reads TGCAGTGCTAGGGTACAGGGCATAGCTTTCTTT.

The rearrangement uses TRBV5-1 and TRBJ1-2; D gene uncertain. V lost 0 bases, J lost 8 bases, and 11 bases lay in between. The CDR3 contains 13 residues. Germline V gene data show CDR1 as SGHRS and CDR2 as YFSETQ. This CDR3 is CASSLGPLMGYTF. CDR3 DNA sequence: TGCGCCAGCAGCTTGGGGCCCCTTATGGGCTACACCTTC.

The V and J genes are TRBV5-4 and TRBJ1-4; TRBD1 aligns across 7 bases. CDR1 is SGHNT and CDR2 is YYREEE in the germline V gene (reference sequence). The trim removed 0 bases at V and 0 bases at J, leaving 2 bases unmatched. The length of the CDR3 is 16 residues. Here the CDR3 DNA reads TGTGCCAGCAGCTTGGTGACAGGGTCAACTAATGAAAAACTGTTTTTT. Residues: CASSLVTGSTNEKLFF.

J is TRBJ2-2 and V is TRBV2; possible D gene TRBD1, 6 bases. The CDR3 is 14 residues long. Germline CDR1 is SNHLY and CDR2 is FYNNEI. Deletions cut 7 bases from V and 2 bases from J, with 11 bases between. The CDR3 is CASTPGQNTGELFF. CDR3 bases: TGTGCCAGCACTCCGGGACAAAACACCGGGGAGCTGTTTTTT.

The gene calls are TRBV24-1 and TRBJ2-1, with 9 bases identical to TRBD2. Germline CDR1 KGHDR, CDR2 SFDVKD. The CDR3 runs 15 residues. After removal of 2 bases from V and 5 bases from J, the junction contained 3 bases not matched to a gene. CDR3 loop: CATSDYSGGHNEQFF. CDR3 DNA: TGTGCCACCAGTGATTACAGCGGGGGGCACAATGAGCAGTTCTTC.